The 26 T cell receptor beta chains below come from one sample, sequenced in a study of blood T cells in healthy people across ages. Combining a sample-barcoded 5' primer with a J-beta primer mix, a second PCR ran for about 7 to 11 cycles. TCRdb passed the 5' RACE reads through MiXCR, listing each CDR3 protein once. The table includes some 690,000 distinct CDR3 sequences, about 24% detected once. Sequencing was carried out using blood. The receptors here all came from a man in his sixties or seventies in good health.

CDR3 DNA sequence: TGTGCCTGGAGTCCCCGGACTAGCGGGAGTCTCCCAGATACGCAGTATTTT. Translating it yields CAWSPRTSGSLPDTQYF. The rearrangement uses TRBV30 and TRBJ2-3, with 13 bases matching TRBD2. The V and J ends lost 2 bases and 4 bases, in that order; junction bases with no gene match: 9. The germline V gene encodes CDR1 GTSNPN and CDR2 SVGIG (reference sequence). The CDR3 consists of 17 residues.

J is TRBJ2-2 and V is TRBV20-1; D possibly matches TRBD1 or TRBD2 (5 bases each). Looked up from germline, CDR1 is DFQATT and CDR2 is SNEGSKA (reference sequence). V gave up 6 bases and J gave up 2 bases, with 13 bases separating them. The CDR3 consists of 14 residues. The CDR3 is CSARDGTNTGELFF. The DNA of the CDR3 is TGCAGTGCCAGGGACGGGACCAACACCGGGGAGCTGTTTTTT.

The rearrangement uses TRBV7-9 and TRBJ1-4; D not certain. Trimming stripped 0 bases from V and 10 bases from J, with 9 bases between. This CDR3 is built from 13 residues. CDR1 is SEHNR, CDR2 FQNEAQ, per germline (reference sequence). CDR3 residues: CASSLASAGKLFF. Written as DNA, the CDR3 is TGTGCCAGCAGCTTAGCCTCAGCGGGAAAACTGTTTTTT.

Many counts were recorded for this clonotype. This rearrangement joins TRBV5-1 to TRBJ1-4; the match to TRBD1 covers 7 bases. The CDR3 loop spans 15 amino acids. Germline V lookup: CDR1 SGHRS, CDR2 YFSETQ. Trimming removed 3 bases from V and 7 bases from J; junction bases left unmatched: 9. The DNA of the CDR3 is TGCGCCAGCAGCTCCTCCGGGACAGCACTTGAAAAACTGTTTTTT. Translated, it gives CASSSSGTALEKLFF. The full variable domain, rest sourced from reference TRBV5-1 and TRBJ1-4, is KAGVTQTPRYLIKTRGQQVTLSCSPISGHRSVSWYQQTPGQGLQFLFEYFSETQRNKGNFPGRFSGRQFSNSRSEMNVSTLELGDSALYLCASSSSGTALEKLFFGSGTQLSVL.

Of note for this clonotype: At one boundary the junction diverges from the germline segment, which might be a read error. This chain connects TRBV18 to TRBJ2-3, with D hard to call. Per the germline V gene, CDR1 is KGHSH and CDR2 is LQKENI. CDR3 length equals 16 residues. CDR3 in amino acids: CASSPRGPTITDTQYF. CDR3 coding DNA: TGTGCCAGCTCACCACGAGGACCCACCATCACAGATACGCAGTACTTT.

The chain employs TRBV12-3 or TRBV12-4 and TRBJ1-1; no firm D call. V was trimmed by 4 bases and J by 6 bases, leaving 6 bases between them. This CDR3 has 11 residues. Written as DNA, the CDR3 is TGTGCCAGCAGTTACTACGCTGAAGCTTTCTTT. Protein: CASSYYAEAFF.

The genes are TRBV28 and TRBJ2-3, with D perhaps given as TRBD1 or TRBD2 (5 bases each). The V gene's germline CDR1 is MDHEN and CDR2 SYDVKM. This CDR3 has 15 residues. Trimming took 2 bases from V and 14 from J, leaving 23 bases between them. The CDR3 reads CASSLGTDRTDSRYF. The DNA for the CDR3 is TGTGCCAGCAGTTTAGGGACGGACCGCACAGATTCGCGGTATTTT. Based on the CDR3 plus reference TRBV28 and TRBJ2-3, the full variable domain is DVKVTQSSRYLVKRTGEKVFLECVQDMDHENMFWYRQDPGLGLRLIYFSYDVKMKEKGDIPEGYSVSREKKERFSLILESASTNQTSMYLCASSLGTDRTDSRYFGPGTRLTVL.

The chain joins TRBV20-1 to TRBJ2-1; 9 bases align to TRBD2. This CDR3 is built from 15 residues. Per the germline V gene, CDR1 is DFQATT and CDR2 is SNEGSKA (reference sequence). J lost 4 bases, V lost 3 bases, and 7 bases had no gene match. This chain's CDR3 is CSASGSSGVYNEQFF. The DNA for the CDR3 is TGCAGTGCTAGTGGTTCTAGCGGGGTATACAATGAGCAGTTCTTC.

This clonotype appeared a single time. The V call is TRBV20-1, the J call TRBJ1-5; 8 bases are shared with TRBD1. With V trimmed by 2 bases and J by 4 bases, 1 base remained unmatched. The CDR3 consists of 13 residues. Germline V gives CDR1 DFQATT, CDR2 SNEGSKA (reference sequence). For the CDR3, the DNA is TGCAGTGCTAGATGGACAGGGAATCAGCCCCAGCATTTT. As protein: CSARWTGNQPQHF.

On this clonotype itself: The junction shows a germline mismatch at one end, possibly a read error. The rearrangement uses TRBV12-3 or TRBV12-4 and TRBJ2-7, with 7 bases lining up with TRBD1. The length of the CDR3 is 12 residues. CDR3 residues: CTSRGQSYEQYF. DNA of the CDR3: TGTACCAGCAGGGGACAGTCCTACGAGCAGTACTTC.

This clonotype has just a few counts. This rearrangement joins TRBV28 to TRBJ2-3, with no clear D. V lost 4 bases and J 6 bases, leaving 14 bases between the germline ends. Germline-derived CDR1 and CDR2 are MDHEN and SYDVKM. The CDR3 is 14 residues long. The CDR3 DNA reads TGTGCCAGCAGTTCATCTGGGGTGTTTGATACGCAGTATTTT. Translation gives CASSSSGVFDTQYF.

The rearrangement joins TRBV11-2 to TRBJ2-1, with 7 bases fitting TRBD1. This CDR3 comprises 15 residues. J was trimmed by 0 bases and V by 5 bases; bases with no gene match: 4. Germline V gene lookup returns CDR1 SGHAT and CDR2 FQNNGV. Here the CDR3 DNA reads TGTGCCAGCAGCCAGAGGGGGCCCTCCTACAATGAGCAGTTCTTC. This encodes CASSQRGPSYNEQFF.

This clonotype appeared once. This rearrangement joins TRBV5-1 to TRBJ2-2, with 9 bases that match TRBD1. Germline assignment: CDR1 SGHRS and CDR2 YFSETQ. V was pared by 4 bases and J by 5 bases, with 9 bases of the junction left unmatched. The CDR3 has 16 residues. The CDR3 coding sequence is TGCGCCAGCAGCCAAGGGGACAGGGAATGGACCGGGGAGCTGTTTTTT. This codes for CASSQGDREWTGELFF.

The chain is built from TRBV29-1 and TRBJ1-2; the D is unclear. The V gene lost 1 base and the J gene lost 2 bases, with 17 bases spanning the gap. CDR3 length equals 16 residues. The germline V gene has CDR1 SQVTM and CDR2 ANQGSEA. CDR3 sequence reads: CSVEVPVSSVNYGYTF. As DNA, the CDR3 is TGCAGCGTTGAAGTTCCCGTGTCGTCAGTGAACTATGGCTACACCTTC.

This clonotype has a handful of counts. This sequence joins TRBV6-5 and TRBJ1-2; D is unresolved. The CDR3 consists of 15 residues. CDR1 and CDR2 from the germline V gene are MNHEY and SVGAGI. V was shortened by 0 bases and J by 2 bases, with 10 bases between the two germline ends. In nucleotides, the CDR3 is TGTGCCAGCAGTTACTCGACAACATTAAACTATGGCTACACCTTC. It specifies CASSYSTTLNYGYTF.

This clonotype was seen only a few times. This sequence joins TRBV27 and TRBJ1-1; no clear D gene. The CDR3 is 12 amino acids. V lost 6 bases, J lost 11 bases, and 16 bases lay in between. Germline values: CDR1 MNHEY, CDR2 SMNVEV (reference sequence). The CDR3 loop is CASRSYQSNAFF. CDR3 DNA sequence: TGTGCCAGCAGATCCTACCAGTCAAACGCTTTCTTT.

The V gene is TRBV5-6, the J gene TRBJ2-5; D might be TRBD1 (6 bases). TRBJ2-7 explains the end of the DNA better; the J call may be wrong. CDR1 SGHDT and CDR2 YYEEEE come from the germline V gene. The CDR3 is made up of 15 amino acids. The CDR3, as DNA: TGTGCCAGCAGCCCACGAACAGGGAACCCCTACGAGCAGTACTTC. It yields the protein CASSPRTGNPYEQYF.

The chain employs TRBV5-1 and TRBJ1-3; maybe TRBD1 (6 bases). Germline loops: CDR1 SGHRS, CDR2 YFSETQ. This CDR3 has 16 amino acids. V lost 6 bases to trimming and J lost 0 bases, with 16 bases between them. The DNA of the CDR3 is TGCGCCAGCACTCTACAGGGCCGGAGCTCTGGAAACACCATATATTTT. This sequence encodes CASTLQGRSSGNTIYF.

V is TRBV12-3 or TRBV12-4 and J is TRBJ2-3, with TRBD1 matching 7 bases. V lost 5 bases to trimming and J lost 5 bases; unmatched junction nucleotides: 7. This CDR3 comprises 14 residues. This CDR3 reads CASSPGTVQDTQYF. As DNA, the CDR3 is TGTGCCAGCAGTCCTGGGACAGTTCAAGATACGCAGTATTTT.

This clonotype was picked up a small number of times. The chain links TRBV25-1 to TRBJ2-3; D remains ambiguous. V gave up 4 bases and J gave up 5 bases, with 19 bases separating them. The germline gives CDR1 MGHDK, CDR2 SYGVNS. The CDR3 has 16 amino acids. The CDR3 loop is CASSGVAGRAGDTQYF. The CDR3 DNA sequence: TGTGCCAGCAGTGGGGTAGCCGGAAGGGCTGGAGATACGCAGTATTTT.

This chain uses TRBV27 with TRBJ2-3; D gene ambiguous. V lost 2 bases, J lost 10 bases, and 13 bases lay in between. Germline lookup yields CDR1 MNHEY and CDR2 SMNVEV (reference sequence). The CDR3 length is 13 residues. The CDR3 loop reads CASSLTGRRPQYF. CDR3 DNA sequence: TGTGCCAGCAGTTTAACTGGGCGCCGTCCGCAGTATTTT.

This clonotype was counted only a few times. The J gene is TRBJ2-3, the V gene TRBV5-1, with 8 bases aligning to TRBD1. Germline CDR1 SGHRS, CDR2 YFSETQ. The CDR3 is made up of 16 amino acids. The V segment lost 0 bases and the J segment 3 bases; nucleotides outside the gene matches: 6. This CDR3 is CASSLDLRGPTDTQYF. CDR3 nucleotide sequence: TGCGCCAGCAGCTTGGATCTCAGGGGGCCTACAGATACGCAGTATTTT. Filled out from reference TRBV5-1 and TRBJ2-3, the complete variable domain reads KAGVTQTPRYLIKTRGQQVTLSCSPISGHRSVSWYQQTPGQGLQFLFEYFSETQRNKGNFPGRFSGRQFSNSRSEMNVSTLELGDSALYLCASSLDLRGPTDTQYFGPGTRLTVL.

This clonotype was observed once. This chain uses TRBV5-1 with TRBJ1-4; D possibly corresponds to TRBD1 (5 bases). There are 14 residues in the CDR3. Germline V gene lookup returns CDR1 SGHRS and CDR2 YFSETQ. Trimming shortened V by 3 bases and J by 8 bases, and 14 bases separated the two germline ends. The CDR3 spells CASSSQGITEKLFF. DNA for the CDR3: TGCGCCAGCAGCTCTCAGGGAATTACGGAAAAACTGTTTTTT.

The rearrangement uses TRBV25-1 and TRBJ2-4, with 7 bases that match TRBD2. This CDR3 is built from 14 residues. The junction had 4 bases not matched to a gene; V was cut back by 1 base and J by 7 bases. The V gene's germline CDR1 is MGHDK and CDR2 SYGVNS. This CDR3 reads CASSEWGGMNIQYF. CDR3 in DNA: TGTGCCAGCAGTGAATGGGGAGGGATGAACATTCAGTACTTC.

As DNA, the CDR3 is TGTGCCAGCAGTAAGCCCACCGGGGAGCTGTTTTTT. Protein sequence: CASSKPTGELFF. The chain carries TRBV28 and TRBJ2-2, with D uncertain. The ends were cut back, 5 bases at V and 4 bases at J, with 5 bases in the middle. Looked up from germline, CDR1 is MDHEN and CDR2 is SYDVKM. The CDR3 is 12 amino acids.

This clonotype was recorded at least ten times. The chain uses TRBV6-6 and TRBJ2-1, with 10 bases that match TRBD2. Germline V gene lookup returns CDR1 MNHNY and CDR2 SVGAGI (reference sequence). CDR3 length equals 15 residues. Losses at the gene ends were 6 bases for V and 5 bases for J; bases not matched to a gene: 7. In nucleotides, the CDR3 is TGTGCCAGCAGAAATAGCGGGAGGTCGGACAATGAGCAGTTCTTC. Protein: CASRNSGRSDNEQFF.